The rows below give T cell receptor beta chains drawn from one sample of a study of blood T cell repertoires in COVID-19. Sequencing used immunoSEQ multiplex PCR; TCRdb keeps in-frame clones, though not all of them. The sample includes fewer than 200,000 clones, more than 75% of them seen just once. Source material: peripheral blood. These receptor sequences come from a man aged 40-50 years with active or convalescent COVID-19. Each CDR3 is given with its conserved first and last residue. The D gene is left open where the match is weak. Part of the rows lack a size; the others show once, few, many or a class for expanded clones.

D: NA
V: TRBV3-1/TRBV3-2
size: NA
J: TRBJ1-1
CDR3: CASSFGQPNTEAFF
DNA: TGTGCCAGCAGCTTCGGACAGCCGAACACTGAAGCTTTCTTT

D: NA
V: TRBV19
size: once
J: TRBJ1-6
CDR3: CASSISQAGAALPFNSPLHF
DNA: TGTGCCAGTAGTATAAGTCAGGCGGGGGCCGCGCTCCCCTTTAATTCACCCCTCCACTTT

D: TRBD1
V: TRBV19
size: NA
J: TRBJ2-2
CDR3: CATQGSDRYTGELFF
DNA: TGTGCCACCCAAGGGTCGGACAGGTACACCGGGGAGCTGTTTTTT

D: TRBD1
V: TRBV2
size: NA
J: TRBJ1-2
CDR3: CASSETGQGVRGYTF
DNA: TGTGCCAGCAGCGAGACGGGACAGGGGGTGCGTGGCTACACCTTC

D: NA
V: TRBV6-6
size: NA
J: TRBJ1-5
CDR3: CASSPGMRQPQHF
DNA: TGTGCCAGCAGTCCTGGCATGAGGCAGCCCCAGCATTTT

D: NA
V: TRBV3-1/TRBV3-2
size: NA
J: TRBJ1-3
CDR3: CASSQGTNSGNTIYF
DNA: TGTGCCAGCAGCCAAGGTACTAACTCTGGAAACACCATATATTTT

D: NA
V: TRBV5-4
size: NA
J: TRBJ2-7
CDR3: CASSRRQSSYEQYF
DNA: TGTGCCAGCAGCCGCAGACAGAGCTCCTACGAGCAGTACTTC

D: TRBD2
V: TRBV2
size: few
J: TRBJ2-3
CDR3: CASSNGLAGESTDTQYF
DNA: TGTGCCAGCAGCAACGGACTAGCGGGCGAAAGCACAGATACGCAGTATTTT

D: TRBD2
V: TRBV7-9
size: NA
J: TRBJ2-2
CDR3: CASSLAPLLAGDTGELFF
DNA: TGTGCCAGCAGCTTAGCGCCACTACTAGCGGGGGACACCGGGGAGCTGTTTTTT

D: NA
V: TRBV19
size: NA
J: TRBJ1-6
CDR3: CATATGFGSPLHF
DNA: TGTGCCACCGCGACAGGTTTCGGGTCACCCCTCCACTTT

D: NA
V: TRBV14
size: NA
J: TRBJ2-3
CDR3: CASSPLQGGTDTQYF
DNA: TGTGCCAGCAGCCCCCTTCAGGGTGGCACAGATACGCAGTATTTT

D: NA
V: TRBV20-1
size: NA
J: TRBJ1-5
CDR3: CSASLGQKVSNQPQHF
DNA: TGCAGTGCTAGTTTGGGGCAGAAAGTTAGCAATCAGCCCCAGCATTTT

D: NA
V: TRBV27
size: NA
J: TRBJ1-6
CDR3: CASSAGAWNSPLHF
DNA: TGTGCCAGCAGTGCGGGGGCCTGGAATTCACCCCTCCACTTT

D: NA
V: TRBV14
size: NA
J: TRBJ1-3
CDR3: CASSRPGQRSGNTIYF
DNA: TGTGCCAGCAGCCGCCCCGGACAGAGATCTGGAAACACCATATATTTT

D: TRBD1
V: TRBV10-3
size: NA
J: TRBJ2-7
CDR3: CAISESRQGDLEQYF
DNA: TGTGCCATCAGTGAGTCGCGACAGGGGGACCTCGAGCAGTACTTC

D: TRBD1
V: TRBV6-5
size: NA
J: TRBJ1-2
CDR3: CASMGDRANYGYTF
DNA: TGTGCCAGCATGGGGGACAGGGCTAACTATGGCTACACCTTC

D: NA
V: TRBV28
size: NA
J: TRBJ1-5
CDR3: CASSLTGWDSNQPQHF
DNA: TGTGCCAGCAGTTTAACAGGGTGGGATAGCAATCAGCCCCAGCATTTT

D: TRBD1
V: TRBV7-9
size: NA
J: TRBJ1-4
CDR3: CASSLSSGQGNEKLFF
DNA: TGTGCCAGCAGCTTATCCTCCGGACAGGGGAATGAAAAACTGTTTTTT

D: NA
V: TRBV5-1
size: few
J: TRBJ1-3
CDR3: CASSLHRQSPDLLSSGNTIYF
DNA: TGCGCCAGCAGCTTGCATCGACAGAGCCCCGACCTATTGTCCTCTGGAAACACCATATATTTT

D: NA
V: TRBV7-9
size: NA
J: TRBJ1-6
CDR3: CASEREGAGRNSPLHF
DNA: TGTGCCAGTGAAAGAGAAGGGGCCGGGAGGAATTCACCCCTCCACTTT

D: NA
V: TRBV4-2
size: NA
J: TRBJ1-4
CDR3: CASSQDKGGNEKLFF
DNA: TGTGCCAGCAGCCAAGATAAAGGGGGTAATGAAAAACTGTTTTTT

D: NA
V: TRBV6-5
size: NA
J: TRBJ1-4
CDR3: CASSNAAGYNEKLFF
DNA: TGTGCCAGCAGTAACGCGGCCGGTTACAATGAAAAACTGTTTTTT

D: NA
V: TRBV7-9
size: NA
J: TRBJ1-2
CDR3: CASSFNSANYGYTF
DNA: TGTGCCAGCAGCTTTAATTCGGCTAACTATGGCTACACCTTC

D: NA
V: TRBV7-2
size: NA
J: TRBJ2-7
CDR3: CASSLGWARQRIYEQYF
DNA: TGTGCCAGCAGCTTAGGTTGGGCCAGGCAACGTATCTACGAGCAGTACTTC

D: NA
V: TRBV7-2
size: NA
J: TRBJ1-5
CDR3: CASSSYTGNQPQHF
DNA: TGTGCCAGCAGCTCTTATACAGGGAATCAGCCCCAGCATTTT

D: TRBD2
V: TRBV4-2
size: NA
J: TRBJ2-1
CDR3: CASSHQGRTSVFNEQFF
DNA: TGTGCCAGCAGCCATCAAGGCAGGACTAGCGTATTCAATGAGCAGTTCTTC

D: NA
V: TRBV6-5
size: NA
J: TRBJ1-6
CDR3: CASTKGGTNSPLHF
DNA: TGTGCCAGCACCAAGGGGGGGACGAATTCACCCCTCCACTTT

D: NA
V: TRBV5-4
size: NA
J: TRBJ1-4
CDR3: CASSIVTGNQRPNEKLFF
DNA: TGTGCCAGCAGCATCGTCACAGGGAATCAACGACCTAATGAAAAACTGTTTTTT

D: TRBD1
V: TRBV9
size: NA
J: TRBJ1-6
CDR3: CASSGRQGNSPLHF
DNA: TGTGCCAGCAGCGGCCGACAGGGTAATTCACCCCTCCACTTT

D: NA
V: TRBV4-3
size: NA
J: TRBJ1-1
CDR3: CASSHLANTEAFF
DNA: TGCGCCAGCAGCCACCTGGCCAACACTGAAGCTTTCTTT

D: TRBD1
V: TRBV3-1/TRBV3-2
size: NA
J: TRBJ2-7
CDR3: CASSQPGQGTYEQYF
DNA: TGTGCCAGCAGCCAACCGGGACAGGGCACCTACGAGCAGTACTTC

D: TRBD1
V: TRBV29-1
size: NA
J: TRBJ1-1
CDR3: CSFSDRKNTEAFF
DNA: TGCAGCTTCTCGGACAGGAAGAACACTGAAGCTTTCTTT

D: NA
V: TRBV7-7
size: NA
J: TRBJ2-2
CDR3: CASSLDSPNTGELFF
DNA: TGTGCTAGCAGCCTGGACAGTCCGAACACCGGGGAGCTGTTTTTT

D: NA
V: TRBV25-1
size: NA
J: TRBJ1-4
CDR3: CASSETRSTLAEKLFF
DNA: TGTGCCAGCAGTGAGACTAGATCCACTCTAGCCGAAAAACTGTTTTTT

D: NA
V: TRBV18
size: NA
J: TRBJ1-4
CDR3: CASSPRSAATNEKLFF
DNA: TGTGCCAGCTCACCGCGTTCGGCGGCAACTAATGAAAAACTGTTTTTT

D: NA
V: TRBV6-5
size: NA
J: TRBJ2-1
CDR3: CASSYTGGGDRDEQFF
DNA: TGTGCCAGCAGTTACACAGGGGGGGGAGATAGGGATGAGCAGTTCTTC

D: TRBD1
V: TRBV9
size: NA
J: TRBJ1-2
CDR3: CASSAHRGGDGYGYTF
DNA: TGTGCCAGCAGCGCCCACAGGGGCGGGGATGGCTATGGCTACACCTTC

D: TRBD2
V: TRBV27
size: NA
J: TRBJ2-1
CDR3: CASSSGTTYNEQFF
DNA: TGTGCCAGCAGTTCTGGGACTACGTACAATGAGCAGTTCTTC

D: TRBD2
V: TRBV3-1/TRBV3-2
size: NA
J: TRBJ2-1
CDR3: CASSQEAGGFYNEQFF
DNA: TGTGCCAGCAGCCAAGAAGCGGGGGGCTTCTACAATGAGCAGTTCTTC

D: TRBD2
V: TRBV15
size: NA
J: TRBJ2-2
CDR3: CATSLRGGATGELFF
DNA: TGTGCCACCAGCCTTCGGGGGGGCGCCACCGGGGAGCTGTTTTTT

D: NA
V: TRBV2
size: once
J: TRBJ1-5
CDR3: CASSEALGSGLLVRNQPQHF
DNA: TGTGCCAGCAGTGAAGCGCTTGGTTCAGGGCTTCTGGTTCGCAATCAGCCCCAGCATTTT

D: TRBD1
V: TRBV6-5
size: NA
J: TRBJ1-1
CDR3: CASSYDRGGTEAFF
DNA: TGTGCCAGCAGTTACGACAGGGGGGGGACTGAAGCTTTCTTT

D: NA
V: TRBV20-1
size: NA
J: TRBJ2-2
CDR3: CSASGADTGELFF
DNA: TGCAGTGCTAGTGGGGCTGACACCGGGGAGCTGTTTTTT

D: TRBD1
V: TRBV9
size: once
J: TRBJ2-1
CDR3: CASSGTGGTGYNEQFF
DNA: TGTGCCAGCAGCGGCACAGGGGGCACAGGGTACAATGAGCAGTTCTTC

D: NA
V: TRBV7-2
size: NA
J: TRBJ2-4
CDR3: CASSLAYEPGLAAVKNIQYF
DNA: TGTGCCAGCAGCTTAGCGTATGAGCCAGGGCTGGCTGCGGTCAAAAACATTCAGTACTTC

D: NA
V: TRBV27
size: NA
J: TRBJ1-2
CDR3: CASSLSWAIGANYGYTF
DNA: TGTGCCAGCAGTTTATCGTGGGCGATAGGGGCTAACTATGGCTACACCTTC

D: NA
V: TRBV5-4
size: once
J: TRBJ2-2
CDR3: CASSLLYGLSNTGELFF
DNA: TGTGCCAGCAGCTTGCTGTACGGACTCTCGAACACCGGGGAGCTGTTTTTT

D: NA
V: TRBV19
size: NA
J: TRBJ2-5
CDR3: CASSIDQAGEETQYF
DNA: TGTGCCAGTAGTATAGATCAGGCAGGGGAAGAGACCCAGTACTTC